This TCR beta chain was captured in a study of CD8 T cells in ankylosing spondylitis. Study-level findings and limits: The clones that were linked to disease were reported to be significantly enriched in matched synovial fluid samples from ankylosing spondylitis patients. CD8+ by phenotype, disease-linked clones were relatively rare in peripheral blood. Characteristic of ankylosing spondylitis blood, it appeared, was a TCR beta motif comprising several highly homologous variants.

Deletions cut 3 bases from V and 3 bases from J, with 5 bases between. This CDR3 region has 12 residues. Looked up from germline, CDR1 is DFQATT and CDR2 is SNEGSKA (reference sequence). Quantitative molecular-barcoded 5'-RACE generated the TCR beta libraries. MiXCR was run by TCRdb on the 5' RACE reads, yielding one entry per CDR3 protein. In the table there are about 540,000 distinct CDR3 sequences, more than 9.5% of which are singletons. This clonotype was seen many times. Antigen: not known. The clonotype comes from a male donor with ankylosing spondylitis. The J gene is TRBJ2-2, the V gene TRBV20-1; D ambiguous. Sequencing was performed on blood, either unsorted or a sorted T cell fraction (not recorded which). The CDR3 nucleotides are TGCAGTGCTAGCGTTGACACCGGGGAGCTGTTTTTT. Protein product: CSASVDTGELFF.